This entry is about one TCR beta chain. Its antigen is unknown. PCR amplification relied on 60 Vbeta primers (plus 13 Jbeta primers). Clones were read by immunoSEQ multiplex PCR, and TCRdb kept only the in-frame ones, dropping some. The data show 110,000 to 150,000 clones, approximately 70% seen once. The record originates from a study of cytomegalovirus exposure and HLA in healthy donors. Overall study findings and caveats: Presence/absence comparisons presumed near-even sequencing depth among donors. There were several of the most significant clusters that appeared linked to common viral pathogens in a later analysis.

The CDR3 totals 16 residues. V lost 0 bases, J lost 4 bases, and 18 bases lay in between. The germline gives CDR1 SQVTM, CDR2 ANQGSEA. The chain carries TRBV29-1 and TRBJ1-2, with D unresolved. The sample was PBMCs. The receptor was isolated from a woman aged 55 to 70 in good health and CMV-seropositive. Here the CDR3 reads CSVEDLRRDRGYGYTF. CDR3 DNA sequence: TGCAGCGTTGAAGATCTTCGACGGGATCGGGGCTATGGCTACACCTTC.